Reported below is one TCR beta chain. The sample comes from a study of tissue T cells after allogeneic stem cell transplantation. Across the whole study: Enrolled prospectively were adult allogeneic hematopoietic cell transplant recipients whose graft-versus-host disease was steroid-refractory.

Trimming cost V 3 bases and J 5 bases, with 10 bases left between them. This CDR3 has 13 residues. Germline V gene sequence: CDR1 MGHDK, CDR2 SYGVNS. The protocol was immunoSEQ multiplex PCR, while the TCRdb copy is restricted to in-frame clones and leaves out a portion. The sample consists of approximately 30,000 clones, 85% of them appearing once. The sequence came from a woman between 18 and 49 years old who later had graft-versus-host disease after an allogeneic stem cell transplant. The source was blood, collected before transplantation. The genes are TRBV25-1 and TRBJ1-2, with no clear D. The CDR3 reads CASSDPGFYGYTF. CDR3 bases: TGTGCCAGCAGTGACCCGGGGTTTTATGGCTACACCTTC.